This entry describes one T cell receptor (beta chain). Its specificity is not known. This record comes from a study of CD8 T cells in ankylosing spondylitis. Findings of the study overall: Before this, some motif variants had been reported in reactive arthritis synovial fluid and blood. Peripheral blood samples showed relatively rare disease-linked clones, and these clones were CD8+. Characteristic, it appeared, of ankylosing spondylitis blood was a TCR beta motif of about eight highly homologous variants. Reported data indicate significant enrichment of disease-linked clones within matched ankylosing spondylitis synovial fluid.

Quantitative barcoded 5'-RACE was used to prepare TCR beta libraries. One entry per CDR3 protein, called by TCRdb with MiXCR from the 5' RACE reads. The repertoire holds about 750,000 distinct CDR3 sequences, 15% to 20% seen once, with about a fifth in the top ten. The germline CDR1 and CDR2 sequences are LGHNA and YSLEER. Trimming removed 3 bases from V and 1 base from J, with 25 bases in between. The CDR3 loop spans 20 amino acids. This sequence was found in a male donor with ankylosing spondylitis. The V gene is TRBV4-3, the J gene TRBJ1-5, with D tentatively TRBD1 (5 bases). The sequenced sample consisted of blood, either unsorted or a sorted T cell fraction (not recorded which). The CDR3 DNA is TGCGCCAGCAGCCACAACGAAGGGGCGAAGGGGCCATCAAGCAATCAGCCCCAGCATTTT. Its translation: CASSHNEGAKGPSSNQPQHF.